The 32 T cell receptor beta chains below come from one sample, sequenced in a study of control samples from healthy donors and cancer patients. TCRdb's copy holds only in-frame clones and misses some; the assay was immunoSEQ multiplex PCR. The sample has 200,000 or so clones; 91% are singletons. Sequenced: blood. These receptors came from a young man in good health.

This sequence joins TRBV9 and TRBJ2-1; D not resolved. This CDR3 has 16 residues. CDR1 SGDLS and CDR2 YYNGEE come from the germline V gene. The V end was cut by 4 bases, the J end by 6 bases, with 20 bases between. CDR3 protein: CASSLRAQSGFNEQFF. The CDR3 DNA follows: TGTGCCAGCAGCCTACGGGCGCAGAGTGGATTCAATGAGCAGTTCTTC. The whole variable domain, remainder taken from reference TRBV9 and TRBJ2-1, is DSGVTQTPKHLITATGQRVTLRCSPRSGDLSVYWYQQSLDQGLQFLIQYYNGEERAKGNILERFSAQQFPDLHSELNLSSLELGDSALYFCASSLRAQSGFNEQFFGPGTRLTVL.

The rearrangement uses TRBV27 and TRBJ2-2; 10 bases are shared with TRBD2. The CDR3 length is 16 residues. The V and J ends lost 5 bases and 1 base, in that order; junction bases with no gene match: 4. CDR1 and CDR2 (germline): MNHEY, SMNVEV (reference sequence). This CDR3 is CASSPLAGVNTGELFF. The CDR3 DNA is TGTGCCAGCAGTCCTCTAGCGGGGGTGAACACCGGGGAGCTGTTTTTT.

This clone was counted once. The chain combines TRBV10-3 with TRBJ1-1; D unresolved. Trimming took 7 bases from V and 4 from J, leaving 10 bases between them. This CDR3 region has 12 residues. Germline CDR1 is ENHRY and CDR2 is SYGVKD. The CDR3 DNA is TGTGCCATCAAGACTAAGACCACTGAAGCTTTCTTT. Protein product: CAIKTKTTEAFF.

V usage is TRBV2 and J usage is TRBJ1-4; a possible D gene is TRBD1 (5 bases). This CDR3 region has 14 residues. V dropped 3 bases and J dropped 6 bases, with 11 bases sitting between them. Germline lookup yields CDR1 SNHLY and CDR2 FYNNEI. The chain's CDR3 is CASSDRALDEKLFF. CDR3 coding DNA: TGTGCCAGCAGTGACAGGGCCCTAGATGAAAAACTGTTTTTT.

The V call is TRBV19, the J call TRBJ2-1, with TRBD2 matching over 9 bases. From germline, CDR1 is LNHDA and CDR2 SQIVND (reference sequence). Germline trimming cut 9 bases from V and 2 bases from J; bases unmatched to any gene: 11. The CDR3 covers 16 residues. CDR3 region: CASKLTQRGAYNEQFF. The DNA for the CDR3 is TGTGCCAGCAAACTTACCCAGCGGGGGGCCTACAATGAGCAGTTCTTC. Variable domain in full (rest from reference TRBV19 and TRBJ2-1): DGGITQSPKYLFRKEGQNVTLSCEQNLNHDAMYWYRQDPGQGLRLIYYSQIVNDFQKGDIAEGYSVSREKKESFPLTVTSAQKNPTAFYLCASKLTQRGAYNEQFFGPGTRLTVL.

The V gene is TRBV7-6, the J gene TRBJ2-1; no firm D call. Germline CDR1 reads SGHVS; CDR2 reads FNYEAQ. Trimming shortened V by 5 bases and J by 6 bases, and 11 bases separated the two germline ends. The CDR3 consists of 13 residues. CDR3 amino acids: CASSLRTTNEQFF. DNA of the CDR3: TGTGCCAGCAGCCTGCGGACGACCAATGAGCAGTTCTTC.

The CDR3 region is CASTLNGRTVSGANVLTF. CDR3 coding DNA: TGTGCCAGCACCTTGAACGGGAGGACTGTCTCTGGGGCCAACGTCCTGACTTTC. This chain joins TRBV7-9 and TRBJ2-6, with 7 nucleotides matching TRBD2. V was pared by 7 bases and J by 0 bases, with 12 bases of the junction left unmatched. From germline, CDR1 is SEHNR and CDR2 FQNEAQ (reference sequence). The CDR3 extends over 18 amino acids.

This rearrangement joins TRBV7-9 to TRBJ1-4; D possibly corresponds to TRBD1 (5 bases). Trimming stripped 1 base from V and 5 bases from J, with 11 bases between. Germline CDR1 and CDR2: SEHNR and FQNEAQ (reference sequence). This CDR3 is 15 amino acids long. The CDR3 loop reads CASSLGEYRNEKLFF. The CDR3 nucleotides read TGTGCCAGCAGCTTAGGAGAGTACAGGAATGAAAAACTGTTTTTT.

The chain links TRBV12-5 to TRBJ1-5; 7 positions match TRBD1. CDR1 is LGHNT, CDR2 FRNRAP, per germline. This CDR3 has 15 residues. V lost 7 bases, J lost 11 bases, and 17 bases stayed unmatched. The CDR3 nucleotides are TGTGCTAGTGCCCTTGACAGGGCGGGGGCCTGGTCCCAGCATTTT. Amino acids: CASALDRAGAWSQHF. Full variable domain (rest looked up from reference TRBV12-5 and TRBJ1-5): DARVTQTPRHKVTEMGQEVTMRCQPILGHNTVFWYRQTMMQGLELLAYFRNRAPLDDSGMPKDRFSAEMPDATLATLKIQPSEPRDSAVYFCASALDRAGAWSQHFGDGTRLSIL.

The rearrangement links TRBV19 to TRBJ2-2, with 11 positions matching TRBD2. With 5 bases clipped from V and 7 bases from J, the junction kept 6 bases outside the gene matches. This CDR3 spans 15 amino acids. From germline, CDR1 is LNHDA and CDR2 SQIVND (reference sequence). CDR3 in amino acids: CASSVSGGAGGELFF. CDR3 DNA sequence: TGTGCCAGTAGTGTTAGCGGGGGGGCCGGCGGGGAGCTGTTTTTT.

V and J are TRBV12-3 or TRBV12-4 and TRBJ2-5; D ambiguous. V shed 5 bases and J shed 5 bases, with 9 bases lying between them. The CDR3 extends over 12 amino acids. In nucleotides, the CDR3 is TGTGCCAGCAGTAAGCCCCCGGAGACCCAGTACTTC. Translation gives CASSKPPETQYF.

In its sample, this clone was seen once. The chain combines TRBV25-1 with TRBJ1-6, with no clear D. Trimming shortened V by 3 bases and J by 7 bases, and 7 bases separated the two germline ends. The germline gives CDR1 MGHDK, CDR2 SYGVNS. The CDR3 contains 13 residues. This CDR3 is CASSDRRNSPLHF. DNA for the CDR3: TGTGCCAGCAGTGACAGGCGGAATTCACCCCTCCACTTT.

The chain links TRBV27 to TRBJ1-1, with a tentative D call TRBD1 (6 bases). There are 15 residues in the CDR3. The V and J ends lost 8 bases and 5 bases respectively, with 21 bases between them. Looked up from germline, CDR1 is MNHEY and CDR2 is SMNVEV (reference sequence). The CDR3 DNA sequence: TGTGCCAGCTACCGGATGGGGGCGCGGGATACTGAAGCTTTCTTT. As protein: CASYRMGARDTEAFF.

The chain recombines TRBV6-5 with TRBJ2-1, with D perhaps matching TRBD2 (5 bases). The CDR3 loop spans 14 amino acids. CDR1 MNHEY and CDR2 SVGAGI come from the germline V gene. Between the trimmed V and J ends, which lost 4 bases and 4 bases, there was a span of 11 bases. CDR3 amino acids: CASSSRDEYNEQFF. DNA for the CDR3: TGTGCCAGCAGTTCCCGGGATGAGTACAATGAGCAGTTCTTC.

This clone was found many times. The DNA of the CDR3 is TGTGCCAGCAGCCCCCGGTTGTTCACTGAAGCTTTCTTT. It codes for CASSPRLFTEAFF. The chain employs TRBV4-2 and TRBJ1-1; no reliable D call. CDR1 is LGHNA and CDR2 is YNFKEQ in the germline V gene. V lost 4 bases and J 4 bases, leaving 10 bases between the germline ends. The CDR3 spans 13 residues.

The CDR3 sequence: CASSLRQSFNYGYTF. The DNA for the CDR3 is TGTGCCAGCAGCTTGCGGCAGAGCTTCAACTATGGCTACACCTTC. V usage is TRBV5-4 and J usage is TRBJ1-2; D not certain. Germline V gene lookup returns CDR1 SGHNT and CDR2 YYREEE (reference sequence). The CDR3 length is 15 residues. V dropped 1 base and J dropped 2 bases, with 12 bases sitting between them.

V gene TRBV11-2 combines with J gene TRBJ1-1, with 7 bases that match TRBD1. With 2 bases clipped from V and 0 bases from J, the junction kept 3 bases outside the gene matches. Germline V gene lookup returns CDR1 SGHAT and CDR2 FQNNGV. The CDR3 covers 15 residues. DNA of the CDR3: TGTGCCAGCAGCTTACCAGGGGGGCTGAACACTGAAGCTTTCTTT. As protein: CASSLPGGLNTEAFF.

The CDR3 protein is CASSWEGSGYGYTF. The CDR3 DNA follows: TGTGCCAGCAGCTGGGAGGGGTCTGGCTATGGCTACACCTTC. V and J are TRBV5-6 and TRBJ1-2; a weak D match, TRBD1 (5 bases). The germline V gene has CDR1 SGHDT and CDR2 YYEEEE. This CDR3 has 14 residues. With 3 bases removed from V and 4 bases from J, the gap between germline ends came to 13 bases.

J is TRBJ2-6 and V is TRBV27; D gene unclear. The CDR3 extends over 16 amino acids. Looked up from germline, CDR1 is MNHEY and CDR2 is SMNVEV (reference sequence). V lost 4 bases and J 0 bases, leaving 10 bases between the germline ends. DNA of the CDR3: TGTGCCAGCAGTTATCTGGAGAGCTCTGGGGCCAACGTCCTGACTTTC. Amino acid sequence: CASSYLESSGANVLTF. Full variable domain (rest looked up from reference TRBV27 and TRBJ2-6): EAQVTQNPRYLITVTGKKLTVTCSQNMNHEYMSWYRQDPGLGLRQIYYSMNVEVTDKGDVPEGYKVSRKEKRNFPLILESPSPNQTSLYFCASSYLESSGANVLTFGAGSRLTVL.

The chain employs TRBV7-2 and TRBJ2-3; D possibly matches TRBD1 or TRBD2 (5 bases each). CDR3 length: 16 residues. V lost 0 bases, J lost 0 bases, and 10 bases lay in between. Germline V gives CDR1 SGHTA, CDR2 FQGNSA. The CDR3 loop reads CASSLARGLSTDTQYF. The CDR3, as DNA: TGTGCCAGCAGCTTAGCTCGGGGCCTGAGCACAGATACGCAGTATTTT.

The rearrangement links TRBV18 to TRBJ1-3, with a weak D call TRBD1 (6 bases). There are 16 residues in the CDR3. Germline V gene sequence: CDR1 KGHSH, CDR2 LQKENI. Trimming took 3 bases from V and 1 from J, leaving 13 bases between them. CDR3 DNA: TGTGCCAGCTCACCTGGAGTAGGGGGATCTGGAAACACCATATATTTT. Translation gives CASSPGVGGSGNTIYF.

The chain couples TRBV6-5 to TRBJ2-1, with 9 nucleotides matching TRBD1. Losses at the gene ends were 8 bases for V and 9 bases for J; bases not matched to a gene: 8. CDR1 is MNHEY and CDR2 is SVGAGI in the germline V gene. The CDR3 runs 13 residues. CDR3 in DNA: TGTGCCAGCGGAGGGACAGGGAAGGGTGAGCAGTTCTTC. Protein sequence: CASGGTGKGEQFF.

The V call is TRBV5-1, the J call TRBJ2-7, with no clear D. CDR3 length equals 12 residues. Looked up from germline, CDR1 is SGHRS and CDR2 is YFSETQ. Trimming left V 3 bases short and J 4 bases short, with 8 bases between. In nucleotides, the CDR3 is TGCGCCAGCAGCTCGCATACTTACGAGCAGTACTTC. This gives the protein CASSSHTYEQYF.

This chain uses TRBV7-2 with TRBJ2-7; 9 bases match TRBD1. V lost 5 bases, J lost 4 bases, and 9 bases stayed unmatched. From germline, CDR1 is SGHTA and CDR2 FQGNSA. CDR3 length: 15 residues. The CDR3 loop reads CASSLTRDRDYEQYF. CDR3 in DNA: TGTGCCAGCAGCCTAACGAGGGACAGGGATTACGAGCAGTACTTC.

The V gene is TRBV3-1 (or the pseudogene TRBV3-2), the J gene TRBJ2-7; TRBD1 matches at 10 bases. The trim removed 4 bases at V and 9 bases at J, leaving 12 bases unmatched. The CDR3 has 15 amino acids. Germline values: CDR1 LGHDT, CDR2 YNNKEL (reference sequence). The CDR3 protein is CASSPRDRGLWGQYF. For the CDR3, the DNA is TGTGCCAGCAGCCCCCGGGACAGGGGCCTTTGGGGGCAGTACTTC.

The chain recombines TRBV7-9 with TRBJ1-4; TRBD1 is a possible D gene (6 bases). Germline V gene sequence: CDR1 SEHNR, CDR2 FQNEAQ (reference sequence). V lost 5 bases and J lost 4, with 23 bases in between. The CDR3 totals 18 residues. CDR3 nucleotide sequence: TGTGCCAGCAGCAATAGCGGCGGGTTGGGGGCCTTTAATGAAAAACTGTTTTTT. Amino acids: CASSNSGGLGAFNEKLFF.

The chain joins TRBV13 to TRBJ2-1; 9 positions match TRBD1. Germline V gives CDR1 PRHDT, CDR2 FYEKMQ (reference sequence). With 7 bases clipped from V and 5 bases from J, the junction kept 9 bases outside the gene matches. The CDR3 runs to 15 residues. The DNA for the CDR3 is TGTGCCAGCACCAATAAGGGGACAGGGAACAATGAGCAGTTCTTC. This translates into CASTNKGTGNNEQFF.

The J gene is TRBJ2-7, the V gene TRBV24-1, with TRBD1 as a possible D gene (6 bases). Trimming took 3 bases from V and 7 from J, leaving 15 bases between them. In germline, CDR1 is KGHDR, CDR2 SFDVKD. The CDR3 consists of 14 residues. CDR3 protein: CATSDNDRLGEQYF. The CDR3 nucleotides read TGTGCCACCAGTGATAATGACAGGCTAGGTGAGCAGTACTTC.

The table lists this clone with a count of one. V gene TRBV9 combines with J gene TRBJ1-4, with a possible D match to TRBD1 (6 bases). Trimming shortened V by 4 bases and J by 8 bases, and 21 bases separated the two germline ends. The CDR3 has 16 residues. In germline, CDR1 is SGDLS, CDR2 YYNGEE. Here the CDR3 reads CASSPEPGDRYEKLFF. CDR3 nucleotide sequence: TGTGCCAGCAGCCCAGAGCCAGGGGACCGGTACGAAAAACTGTTTTTT.

The V call is TRBV7-8, the J call TRBJ2-5; the D is unclear. Deletions cut 5 bases from V and 7 bases from J, with 8 bases between. Germline V lookup: CDR1 SGHVS, CDR2 FQNEAQ. This CDR3 is built from 11 residues. In DNA, the CDR3 is TGTGCCAGCAGCCTCTCCCGGACCCAGTACTTC. It codes for CASSLSRTQYF. Filled out from reference TRBV7-8 and TRBJ2-5, the complete variable domain reads GAGVSQSPRYKVAKRGQDVALRCDPISGHVSLFWYQQALGQGPEFLTYFQNEAQLDKSGLPSDRFFAERPEGSVSTLKIQRTQQEDSAVYLCASSLSRTQYFGPGTRLLVL.

The V call is TRBV11-2, the J call TRBJ1-5; 9 bases are a match to TRBD1. The V gene end was trimmed by 5 bases and the J gene end by 6 bases; junction bases not matched to a gene: 8. The CDR3 has 15 residues. CDR1 and CDR2 from the germline V gene are SGHAT and FQNNGV. For the CDR3, the DNA is TGTGCCAGCAGCCAAGGACAGGGGAGGTTTCAGCCCCAGCATTTT. This translates into CASSQGQGRFQPQHF.

The V and J genes are TRBV3-1 (or the pseudogene TRBV3-2) and TRBJ2-3; 14 nucleotides align to TRBD2. The germline V gene encodes CDR1 LGHDT and CDR2 YNNKEL (reference sequence). The V and J ends lost 5 bases and 6 bases, in that order; junction bases with no gene match: 4. The CDR3 runs to 15 residues. This CDR3 reads CASSAGLAGVDTQYF. For the CDR3, the DNA is TGTGCCAGCAGCGCGGGACTAGCGGGGGTGGATACGCAGTATTTT.